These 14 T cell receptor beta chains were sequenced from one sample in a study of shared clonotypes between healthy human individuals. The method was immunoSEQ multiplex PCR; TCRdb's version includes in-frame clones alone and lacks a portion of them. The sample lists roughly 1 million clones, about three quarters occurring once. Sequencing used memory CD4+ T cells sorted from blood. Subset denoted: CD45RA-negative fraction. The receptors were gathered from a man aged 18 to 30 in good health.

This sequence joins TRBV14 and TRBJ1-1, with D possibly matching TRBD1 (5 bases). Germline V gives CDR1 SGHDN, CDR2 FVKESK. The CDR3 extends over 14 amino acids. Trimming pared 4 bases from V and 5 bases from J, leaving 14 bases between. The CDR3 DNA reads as TGTGCCAGCAGCCCGCTTCCCCAGGGAACTGAAGCTTTCTTT. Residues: CASSPLPQGTEAFF.

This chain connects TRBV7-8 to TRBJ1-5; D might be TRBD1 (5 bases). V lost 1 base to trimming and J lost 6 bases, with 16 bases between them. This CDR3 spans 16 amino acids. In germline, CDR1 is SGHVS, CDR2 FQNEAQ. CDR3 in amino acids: CASSLGGGAGFQPQHF. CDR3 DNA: TGTGCCAGCAGCTTAGGAGGAGGGGCTGGATTTCAGCCCCAGCATTTT.

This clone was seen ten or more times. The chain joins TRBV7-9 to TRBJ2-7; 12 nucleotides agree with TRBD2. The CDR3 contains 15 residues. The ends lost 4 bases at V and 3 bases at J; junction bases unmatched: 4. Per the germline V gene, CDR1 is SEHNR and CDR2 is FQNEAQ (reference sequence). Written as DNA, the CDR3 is TGTGCCAGCAGCTCCCGGACTAGCGGGATCTACGAGCAGTACTTC. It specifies CASSSRTSGIYEQYF.

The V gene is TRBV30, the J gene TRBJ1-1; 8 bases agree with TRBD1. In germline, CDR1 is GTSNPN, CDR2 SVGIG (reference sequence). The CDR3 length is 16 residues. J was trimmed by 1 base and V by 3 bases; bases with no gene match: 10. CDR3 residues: CAWSPPRQGWNTEAFF. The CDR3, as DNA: TGTGCCTGGAGCCCACCCCGACAGGGGTGGAACACTGAAGCTTTCTTT.

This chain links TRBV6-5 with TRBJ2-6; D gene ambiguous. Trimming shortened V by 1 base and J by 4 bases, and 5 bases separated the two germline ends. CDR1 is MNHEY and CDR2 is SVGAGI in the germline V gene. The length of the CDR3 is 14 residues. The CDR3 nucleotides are TGTGCCAGCAGTTACTGGCCGGGGGCCAACGTCCTGACTTTC. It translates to CASSYWPGANVLTF.

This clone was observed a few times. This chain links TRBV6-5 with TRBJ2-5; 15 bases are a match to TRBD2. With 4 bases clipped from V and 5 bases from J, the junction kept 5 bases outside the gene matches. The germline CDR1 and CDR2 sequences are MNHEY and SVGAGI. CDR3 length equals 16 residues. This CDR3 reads CASSSTGLAGGETQYF. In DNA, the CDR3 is TGTGCCAGCAGTTCCACAGGACTAGCGGGGGGGGAGACCCAGTACTTC.

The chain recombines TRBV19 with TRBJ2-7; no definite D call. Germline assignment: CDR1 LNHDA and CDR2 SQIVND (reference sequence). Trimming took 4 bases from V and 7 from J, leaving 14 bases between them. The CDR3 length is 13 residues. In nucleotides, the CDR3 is TGTGCCAGTAGTAGTGCCTCATCGAGTGAGCAGTACTTC. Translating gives CASSSASSSEQYF. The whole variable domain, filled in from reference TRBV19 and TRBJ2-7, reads DGGITQSPKYLFRKEGQNVTLSCEQNLNHDAMYWYRQDPGQGLRLIYYSQIVNDFQKGDIAEGYSVSREKKESFPLTVTSAQKNPTAFYLCASSSASSSEQYFGPGTRLTVT.

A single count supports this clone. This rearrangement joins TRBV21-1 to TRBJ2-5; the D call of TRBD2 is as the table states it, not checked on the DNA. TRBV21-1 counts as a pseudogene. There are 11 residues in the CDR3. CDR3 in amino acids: CAPRGEETQYF. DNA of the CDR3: TGTGCCCCCCGGGGGGAGGAGACCCAGTACTTC.

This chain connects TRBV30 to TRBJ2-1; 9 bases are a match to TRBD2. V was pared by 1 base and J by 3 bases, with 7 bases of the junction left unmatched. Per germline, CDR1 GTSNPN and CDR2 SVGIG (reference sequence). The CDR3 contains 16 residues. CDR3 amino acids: CAWSAGGGRVYNEQFF. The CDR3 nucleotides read TGTGCCTGGAGTGCCGGGGGCGGGAGGGTCTACAATGAGCAGTTCTTC.

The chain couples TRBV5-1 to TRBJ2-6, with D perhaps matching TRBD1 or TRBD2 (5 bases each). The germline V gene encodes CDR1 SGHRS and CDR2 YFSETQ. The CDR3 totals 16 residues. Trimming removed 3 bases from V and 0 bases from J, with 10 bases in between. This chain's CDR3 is CASSWDGSSGANVLTF. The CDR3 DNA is TGCGCCAGCAGCTGGGACGGTAGCTCTGGGGCCAACGTCCTGACTTTC.

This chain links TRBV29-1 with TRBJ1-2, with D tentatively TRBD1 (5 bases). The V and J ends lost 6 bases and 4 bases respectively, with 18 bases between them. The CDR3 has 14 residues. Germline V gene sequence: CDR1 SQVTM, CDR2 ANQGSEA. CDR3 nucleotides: TGCAGCGTCGATTCTGTGGGGGAGGCCTATGGCTACACCTTC. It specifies CSVDSVGEAYGYTF. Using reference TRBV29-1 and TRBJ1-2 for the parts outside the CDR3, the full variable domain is SAVISQKPSRDICQRGTSLTIQCQVDSQVTMMFWYRQQPGQSLTLIATANQGSEATYESGFVIDKFPISRPNLTFSTLTVSNMSPEDSSIYLCSVDSVGEAYGYTFGSGTRLTVV.

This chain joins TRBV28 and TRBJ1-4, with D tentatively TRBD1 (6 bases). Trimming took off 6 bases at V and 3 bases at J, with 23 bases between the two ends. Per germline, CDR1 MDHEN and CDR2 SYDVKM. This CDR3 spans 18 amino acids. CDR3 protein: CASRRFPGGARANEKLFF. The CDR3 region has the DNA TGTGCCAGCAGGCGCTTTCCGGGGGGGGCACGGGCTAATGAAAAACTGTTTTTT.

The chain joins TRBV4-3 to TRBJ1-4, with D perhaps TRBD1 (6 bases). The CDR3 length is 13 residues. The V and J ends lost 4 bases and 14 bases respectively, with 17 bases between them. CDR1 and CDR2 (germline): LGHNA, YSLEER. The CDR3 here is CASSPDRNRGLFF. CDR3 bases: TGCGCCAGCAGCCCCGACAGGAACCGAGGGCTGTTTTTT.

CDR3 amino acids: CASIETGGNQPQHF. The CDR3, as DNA: TGTGCCAGCATTGAGACAGGGGGCAATCAGCCCCAGCATTTT. The chain combines TRBV28 with TRBJ1-5; 8 bases are shared with TRBD1. The V gene end was trimmed by 7 bases and the J gene end by 2 bases; junction bases not matched to a gene: 4. CDR3 length equals 14 residues. Germline V gene sequence: CDR1 MDHEN, CDR2 SYDVKM.